This T cell receptor beta chain was sequenced in a study of beta chain features in type 1 diabetes. Study findings and constraints: Possibly, sequencing cDNA over-represented cells that had high TCR expression levels.

The authors sorted CD4+ naive, central memory, regulatory and stem cell-like memory cells via CD45RO/CCR7/CD25/CD127/CD95/CD27. CDR1 and CDR2 from the germline V gene are SGDLS and YYNGEE. The CDR3 consists of 13 residues. V shed 4 bases and J shed 9 bases, with 16 bases lying between them. What was sequenced were expressed TCRB transcripts, since all of the isolated RNA had been reverse transcribed. The protocol was immunoSEQ multiplex PCR, while the TCRdb copy is restricted to in-frame clones and leaves out a portion. The sample holds a few hundred thousand clones, approximately 13% seen once. In this sample, this clone turned up many times. The antigen is undetermined.

V usage is TRBV9 and J usage is TRBJ2-5; no firm D call. The sequence was collected from a man under 40 in good health. Sequencing was performed on naive CD4+ T cells from blood. CDR3 residues: CASSQGPSTAQYF. The CDR3, as DNA: TGTGCCAGCAGCCAAGGGCCTAGTACGGCCCAGTACTTC. The variable domain in full, completed from reference TRBV9 and TRBJ2-5, reads DSGVTQTPKHLITATGQRVTLRCSPRSGDLSVYWYQQSLDQGLQFLIQYYNGEERAKGNILERFSAQQFPDLHSELNLSSLELGDSALYFCASSQGPSTAQYFGPGTRLLVL.